Reported below is one T cell receptor (beta chain). The target antigen is unknown. This sample is drawn from a study of identical twins. Germline values: CDR1 LNHNV, CDR2 YYDKDF (reference sequence). The CDR3 is 20 residues long. The ends lost 1 base at V and 1 base at J; junction bases unmatched: 9. Findings and limits, study-wide: Among out-of-frame alpha sequences shared by twins, low generation probability occurred in excess. Whereas memory repertoires showed no such difference, abundant cord blood beta clonotypes carried fewer insertions.

Unique molecular identifiers were in the cDNA, with template-switch universal primer binding. TCRdb itself ran the 5' RACE reads through MiXCR, one entry per CDR3 protein. The data show 120,000 to 150,000 distinct CDR3 sequences, under 4.5% seen once. This clonotype originated in a man between 18 and 29 years old in good health. V and J are TRBV15 and TRBJ2-6; 11 positions match TRBD2. Sample: memory T cells sorted from blood. The CDR3, as DNA: TGTGCCACCAGCAGAGTTGGCGGGGTAGCGGGGGGGTCTGGGGCCAACGTCCTGACTTTC. This sequence encodes CATSRVGGVAGGSGANVLTF.